The TCR beta chain described here comes from a study of identical twins. Notes on the study in general: Carriage of fewer insertions was seen in abundant cord blood beta clonotypes, whereas memory repertoires showed none.

From the 5' RACE reads, TCRdb called clonotypes with MiXCR, one entry per CDR3 protein. Altogether roughly 690,000 distinct CDR3 sequences are present, around 6.1% being singletons, with the ten largest covering about 1.8%. Trimming pared 2 bases from V and 8 bases from J, leaving 14 bases between. The length of the CDR3 is 14 residues. CDR1 is KGHDR and CDR2 is SFDVKD in the germline V gene. This clonotype was counted only a few times. No antigen is known for it. This receptor was identified in a man aged 18 to 30 in good health. Sequencing used naive T cells sorted from blood. The chain carries TRBV24-1 and TRBJ1-2, with D perhaps TRBD1 (5 bases). For the CDR3, the DNA is TGTGCCACCAGTGATTCGCCTCAGGGTGGGGGCTACACCTTC. Protein sequence: CATSDSPQGGGYTF.